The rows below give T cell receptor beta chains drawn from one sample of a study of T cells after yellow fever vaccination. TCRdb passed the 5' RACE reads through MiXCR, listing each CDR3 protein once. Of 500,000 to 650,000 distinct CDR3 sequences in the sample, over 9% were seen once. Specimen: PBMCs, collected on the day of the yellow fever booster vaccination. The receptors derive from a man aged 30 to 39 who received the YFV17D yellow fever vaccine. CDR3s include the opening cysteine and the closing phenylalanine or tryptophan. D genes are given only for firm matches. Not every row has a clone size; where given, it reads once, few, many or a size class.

CASSLLGQMNSPLHF,TGTGCCAGCAGCCTATTGGGACAGATGAATTCACCCCTCCACTTT,many,TRBV6-1,TRBJ1-6,TRBD1
CASSPSGGNEQFF,TGTGCCAGCTCCCCAAGTGGGGGAAATGAGCAGTTCTTC,many,TRBV18,TRBJ2-1,.
CASSIRSGTSWDEQYF,TGTGCCAGTAGTATTCGAAGCGGGACGAGCTGGGACGAGCAGTACTTC,.,TRBV19,TRBJ2-7,TRBD2
CACRREGGYTF,TGTGCTTGTCGCAGGGAAGGTGGCTACACCTTC,.,TRBV6-5,TRBJ1-2,.
CASTHARVGNQPQHF,TGTGCCAGCACCCATGCCAGGGTGGGCAATCAGCCCCAGCATTTT,few,TRBV12-3/TRBV12-4,TRBJ1-5,.
CASSFNGASNYGYTF,TGCGCCAGCAGCTTCAACGGCGCTTCTAACTATGGCTACACCTTC,few,TRBV5-1,TRBJ1-2,.
CASSKEGRNTDTQYF,TGTGCCAGCAGCAAAGAGGGCAGAAACACAGATACGCAGTATTTT,.,TRBV21-1,TRBJ2-3,.
CSARLQDYEQYF,TGCAGTGCTAGATTGCAAGACTACGAGCAGTACTTC,.,TRBV20-1,TRBJ2-7,.
CSASFNRMNTEAFF,TGCAGTGCTAGCTTTAACAGGATGAACACTGAAGCTTTCTTT,.,TRBV20-1,TRBJ1-1,.
CASSQGGADTQYF,TGTGCCAGCAGCCAAGGGGGCGCAGATACGCAGTATTTT,few,TRBV5-6,TRBJ2-3,TRBD1
CATSRKVEGPQHF,TGTGCCACCAGCAGGAAGGTGGAGGGGCCCCAGCATTTT,few,TRBV15,TRBJ1-5,.
CASTAKAPYEQYF,TGTGCCAGCACTGCGAAAGCGCCTTACGAGCAGTACTTC,many,TRBV7-2,TRBJ2-7,.
CASSLGLAGVSGELFF,TGTGCCAGCAGCTTAGGACTAGCGGGAGTTTCAGGGGAGCTGTTTTTT,few,TRBV7-2,TRBJ2-2,TRBD2
CSARGPSDSNQPQHF,TGCAGTGCTAGGGGCCCCTCAGATAGCAATCAGCCCCAGCATTTT,.,TRBV20-1,TRBJ1-5,.
CAITKAGDTGELFF,TGTGCCATCACTAAAGCGGGAGACACCGGGGAGCTGTTTTTT,.,TRBV10-3,TRBJ2-2,TRBD2
CSARVPRSSYNEQFF,TGCAGTGCTAGAGTCCCCCGGAGCTCCTACAATGAGCAGTTCTTC,few,TRBV20-1,TRBJ2-1,.
CASSSQTSNQPQHF,TGTGCCAGCAGCAGTCAGACAAGCAATCAGCCCCAGCATTTT,.,TRBV7-2,TRBJ1-5,.
CASSGSLRETQYF,TGTGCCAGCAGCGGTTCGTTACGAGAGACCCAGTACTTC,many,TRBV7-2,TRBJ2-5,.
CSVAGLIAGTEAFF,TGCAGCGTTGCGGGTTTGATAGCCGGCACTGAAGCTTTCTTT,few,TRBV29-1,TRBJ1-1,.
CASSAEQGAVWEQYF,TGTGCCAGCAGCGCCGAACAGGGGGCCGTTTGGGAGCAGTACTTC,few,TRBV7-2,TRBJ2-7,TRBD1
CASSFLRSEDEQFF,TGTGCCAGCAGTTTTCTCCGGTCGGAGGATGAGCAGTTCTTC,many,TRBV12-3/TRBV12-4,TRBJ2-1,.
CASSLGFGLASYEQYF,TGCGCCAGCAGCTTGGGTTTCGGACTAGCCTCCTACGAGCAGTACTTC,.,TRBV5-1,TRBJ2-7,TRBD2
CSARSRDSYGYTF,TGCAGTGCTAGATCCAGGGATAGCTATGGCTACACCTTC,many,TRBV20-1,TRBJ1-2,.